This is a list of T cell receptor beta chains from one sample in a study of CD8 T cells in Susac syndrome. TCRdb called the immunoSEQ multiplex PCR reads again in MiXCR, with one record for every CDR3 protein. The sample comprises about 280,000 distinct CDR3 sequences, 80% to 90% of which are singletons, and around 0.12% rests with the top ten. Input material: CD8+ T cells from PBMCs. These receptors were obtained from a human donor with multiple sclerosis. CDR3s include the opening cysteine and the closing phenylalanine or tryptophan. The D gene is left open where the match is weak. The listing skips clone size in some rows; elsewhere it reads once, few, many or a size class.

TRBV3-1,.,TRBJ2-7,TRBD2,17,CASSQDGTSGRAYEQYF,TGTGCCAGCAGCCAAGACGGGACTAGCGGGAGGGCCTACGAGCAGTACTTC
TRBV19,.,TRBJ2-7,TRBD2,14,CASSSAGGPREQYF,TGTGCCAGTAGTTCCGCGGGAGGGCCTCGCGAGCAGTACTTC
TRBV7-9,.,TRBJ2-1,TRBD1,15,CASSLGTGTYNEQFF,TGTGCCAGCAGCTTAGGGACAGGTACCTACAATGAGCAGTTCTTC
TRBV27,once,TRBJ2-1,.,14,CASSLHRHYNEQFF,TGTGCCAGCAGTTTGCACAGGCACTACAATGAGCAGTTCTTC
TRBV12-3/TRBV12-4,.,TRBJ1-2,.,14,CASSLAVANYGYTF,TGTGCCAGCAGTTTGGCGGTAGCTAACTATGGCTACACCTTC
TRBV14,.,TRBJ1-2,.,15,CASSQDECLDYGYTF,TGTGCCAGCAGCCAAGATGAGTGTTTGGACTATGGCTACACCTTC
TRBV28,.,TRBJ1-5,.,18,CASSLRSAWGKVSQPQHF,TGTGCCAGCAGTTTAAGGAGCGCTTGGGGAAAGGTGAGCCAGCCCCAGCATTTT
TRBV5-4,.,TRBJ2-1,.,13,CASSLALYNEQFF,TGTGCCAGCAGCTTAGCCCTCTACAATGAGCAGTTCTTC
TRBV29-1,.,TRBJ2-5,TRBD2,12,CSGGGYQETQYF,TGCAGCGGGGGGGGGTACCAAGAGACCCAGTACTTC
TRBV7-9,.,TRBJ1-5,.,15,CASSSNRESNQPQHF,TGTGCCAGCAGCTCTAACAGGGAGAGCAATCAGCCCCAGCATTTT
TRBV6-2/TRBV6-3,.,TRBJ2-7,.,11,CAIMDNYEQYF,TGTGCCATAATGGATAACTACGAGCAGTACTTC
TRBV29-1,.,TRBJ2-1,TRBD2,15,CSVEGGLGGVGQQFF,TGCAGCGTTGAGGGGGGACTAGGAGGTGTCGGGCAGCAGTTCTTC
TRBV19,few,TRBJ2-7,.,13,CAAKGTGSYEQYF,TGTGCCGCCAAAGGGACGGGTTCCTACGAGCAGTACTTC
TRBV19,once,TRBJ2-7,.,13,CASSMGPPYEQYF,TGTGCCAGTAGTATGGGACCCCCCTACGAGCAGTACTTC
TRBV5-6,.,TRBJ2-3,.,14,CASSLVTRGDTQYF,TGTGCCAGCAGCTTGGTAACTAGGGGTGATACGCAGTATTTT
TRBV27,.,TRBJ2-7,.,14,CASSLQDRPYEQYF,TGTGCCAGCAGTTTGCAGGACAGACCCTACGAGCAGTACTTC
TRBV19,.,TRBJ1-5,.,17,CATSSRRYPFLWQPQHF,TGTGCCACTAGCTCAAGAAGATATCCTTTTCTATGGCAGCCCCAGCATTTT
TRBV7-9,.,TRBJ2-7,TRBD2,15,CASSSTSGRTYEQYF,TGTGCCAGCAGCTCAACTAGCGGGAGGACCTACGAGCAGTACTTC
TRBV13,.,TRBJ2-7,.,14,CASFRNGPKYEQYF,TGTGCCAGCTTCCGGAACGGGCCAAAATACGAGCAGTACTTC
TRBV20-1,.,TRBJ2-2,TRBD1,14,CSARRDRDTGELFF,TGCAGTGCTAGAAGGGACAGAGACACCGGGGAGCTGTTTTTT
TRBV30,few,TRBJ2-2,.,17,CAWDEGNGKIYTGELFF,TGTGCCTGGGACGAGGGGAACGGGAAGATCTACACCGGGGAGCTGTTTTTT
TRBV5-4,.,TRBJ2-7,.,17,CASSLGRSGVRAYEQYF,TGTGCCAGCAGCTTGGGTCGTTCGGGAGTTAGGGCCTACGAGCAGTACTTC
TRBV12-3/TRBV12-4,.,TRBJ2-2,TRBD1,14,CASSFTGGSGELFF,TGTGCCAGCAGCTTCACAGGGGGCTCCGGGGAGCTGTTTTTT
TRBV6-5,few,TRBJ1-1,.,14,CASSLLGVNTEAFF,TGTGCCAGCAGTTTACTAGGGGTGAACACTGAAGCTTTCTTT
TRBV7-9,.,TRBJ1-4,.,14,CASSSRGVYEKLFF,TGTGCCAGCAGCAGTAGGGGGGTCTATGAAAAACTGTTTTTT
TRBV6-5,few,TRBJ2-1,.,16,CASSYSLGLERFEQFF,TGTGCCAGCAGTTACTCTCTCGGACTGGAGAGGTTTGAGCAGTTCTTC
TRBV5-5,.,TRBJ1-2,.,13,CASSLQAVYGYTF,TGTGCCAGCAGCTTGCAAGCGGTCTATGGCTACACCTTC
TRBV14,.,TRBJ2-1,.,19,CASSQDQGMAPSSYNEQFF,TGTGCCAGCAGCCAAGACCAGGGCATGGCGCCGAGCTCCTACAATGAGCAGTTCTTC
TRBV9,.,TRBJ2-1,.,11,CASSARNEQFF,TGTGCCAGCAGCGCTCGAAATGAGCAGTTCTTC
TRBV11-2,.,TRBJ2-7,.,16,CASSLDSGGETYEQYF,TGTGCCAGCAGCTTAGATTCGGGCGGAGAGACCTACGAGCAGTACTTC
TRBV4-2,.,TRBJ2-1,TRBD1,15,CASSQDRTGVNEQFF,TGTGCCAGCAGCCAAGACAGGACAGGGGTCAATGAGCAGTTCTTC
TRBV7-9,.,TRBJ1-5,.,12,CASSLDWSPQHF,TGTGCCAGCAGCTTAGATTGGTCGCCCCAGCATTTT
TRBV2,.,TRBJ2-1,.,15,CASSEARGGRNEQFF,TGTGCCAGCAGTGAAGCTCGCGGGGGCCGAAATGAGCAGTTCTTC
TRBV27,once,TRBJ1-2,.,15,CASSPGKGAIYGYTF,TGTGCCAGCAGTCCCGGAAAAGGGGCAATCTATGGCTACACCTTC
TRBV28,.,TRBJ2-7,.,17,CASSLFPTVTRDYEQYF,TGTGCCAGCAGTTTATTCCCCACAGTCACTAGAGACTACGAGCAGTACTTC
TRBV5-4,.,TRBJ2-1,.,15,CASSLEGYGRGEQFF,TGTGCCAGCAGCTTGGAGGGCTACGGGAGAGGTGAGCAGTTCTTC
TRBV6-5,.,TRBJ2-7,TRBD2,17,CASSYSRTSGSNDEQYF,TGTGCCAGCAGTTACTCCCGAACTAGCGGGAGTAATGACGAGCAGTACTTC
TRBV6-4,.,TRBJ1-2,.,13,CASSEGDTYGYTF,TGTGCCAGCAGTGAAGGAGACACCTATGGCTACACCTTC
TRBV25-1,few,TRBJ1-1,.,11,CASSPGGEAFF,TGTGCCAGCAGTCCCGGGGGTGAAGCTTTCTTT
TRBV24-1,.,TRBJ2-3,.,13,CAIGTPHTDTQYF,TGTGCCATCGGGACACCCCACACAGATACGCAGTATTTT
TRBV27,.,TRBJ1-5,.,15,CASSLGPEGGQPQHF,TGTGCCAGCAGTCTAGGGCCCGAGGGGGGTCAGCCCCAGCATTTT
TRBV3-1,.,TRBJ2-3,.,15,CASSLNPRGADTQYF,TGTGCCAGCAGCCTAAACCCCCGCGGGGCAGATACGCAGTATTTT
TRBV29-1,once,TRBJ2-2,.,13,CSVPLYNTGELFF,TGCAGCGTTCCCCTCTATAACACCGGGGAGCTGTTTTTT
TRBV19,.,TRBJ2-6,.,17,CASHRGGLVSGANVLTF,TGTGCCAGTCACCGCGGAGGGTTGGTATCTGGGGCCAACGTCCTGACTTTC
TRBV12-3/TRBV12-4,.,TRBJ2-7,.,15,CASSPTENMGYEQYF,TGTGCCAGCAGCCCTACCGAGAATATGGGCTACGAGCAGTACTTC
TRBV29-1,.,TRBJ2-7,TRBD1,14,CSVDLGQGLYEQYF,TGCAGCGTTGATTTGGGACAGGGATTATACGAGCAGTACTTC
TRBV4-1,.,TRBJ1-2,.,15,CASSQERRVNYGYTF,TGCGCCAGCAGCCAAGAAAGGAGAGTTAACTATGGCTACACCTTC
TRBV27,.,TRBJ1-2,.,15,CASSPGRGPNYGYTF,TGTGCCAGCAGCCCGGGGAGGGGTCCCAACTATGGCTACACCTTC
TRBV3-1,.,TRBJ2-7,TRBD2,16,CASSQDRASGRYEQYF,TGTGCCAGCAGCCAAGATCGTGCTAGCGGGAGATACGAGCAGTACTTC
TRBV7-6,.,TRBJ2-3,TRBD1,15,CASSASGGATDTQYF,TGTGCCAGCAGCGCGTCAGGGGGCGCGACAGATACGCAGTATTTT